What follows is one TCR beta chain and its context. Its antigen remains unknown. The data are from a study of brain T cells in children with intractable seizures. Study-level findings and limits: Only CDR3 sequence similarity suggested viral specificity, without known HCMV serostatus. Absence of clones before surgery may stem from lower sequencing depth.

Here immunoSEQ multiplex PCR was the method, and the copy in TCRdb shows in-frame clones only, minus some. The profile shows just under 65,000 clones, roughly 95% of them singletons. Before surgery, patients took at least one anti-epileptic drug. The CDR3 covers 14 residues. Germline V gene data show CDR1 as LGHNA and CDR2 as YNFKEQ. V was clipped by 4 bases and J by 8 bases; unmatched bases: 5. The sequence derives from a boy under two years old with focal cortical dysplasia and intractable seizures. Sequences were derived from peripheral blood, sampled at surgery. The chain carries TRBV4-2 and TRBJ1-5; 10 nucleotides align to TRBD1. The CDR3 is CASSPGQGREPQHF. The CDR3 nucleotides are TGTGCCAGCAGCCCGGGACAGGGGAGGGAGCCCCAGCATTTT.